This TCR beta chain derives from a study of a mutant IDH1 vaccine in newly diagnosed glioma. Profiled with immunoSEQ multiplex PCR; TCRdb holds only in-frame clones, not every one. The repertoire holds approximately 70,000 clones, with about 80% as singletons. Time point meaning: week 23, last vaccination. Mutant IDH1 20-mer peptide, at 300 ug, made up each vaccine dose, with topical imiquimod. Germline loops: CDR1 SEHNR, CDR2 FQNEAQ (reference sequence). The CDR3 spans 16 residues. The V end lost 5 bases, the J end lost 0 bases, and 13 bases lay between the germline ends. As concerns this clone: Antigen: not known.

The chain recombines TRBV7-9 with TRBJ2-2; no firm D call. Source: PBMCs, taken from a glioma patient whose treatment included an IDH1 peptide vaccine. The clonotype originates from a man between 18 and 35 years old with glioma. The CDR3 region has the DNA TGTGCCAGCAGCCCCCCGGTCGGCCCGAACACCGGGGAGCTGTTTTTT. This encodes CASSPPVGPNTGELFF.